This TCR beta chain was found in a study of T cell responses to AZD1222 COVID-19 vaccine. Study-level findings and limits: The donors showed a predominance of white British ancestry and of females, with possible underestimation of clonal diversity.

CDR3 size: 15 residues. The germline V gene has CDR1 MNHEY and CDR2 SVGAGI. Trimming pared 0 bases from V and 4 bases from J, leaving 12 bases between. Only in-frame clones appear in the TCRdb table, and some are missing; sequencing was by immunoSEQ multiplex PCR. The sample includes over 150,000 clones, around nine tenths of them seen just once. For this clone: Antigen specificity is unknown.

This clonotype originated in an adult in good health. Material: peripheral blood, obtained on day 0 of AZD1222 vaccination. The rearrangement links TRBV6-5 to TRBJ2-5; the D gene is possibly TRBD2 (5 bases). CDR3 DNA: TGTGCCAGCAGTTACTCGAGAGGGTTTGGAGAGACCCAGTACTTC. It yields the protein CASSYSRGFGETQYF.